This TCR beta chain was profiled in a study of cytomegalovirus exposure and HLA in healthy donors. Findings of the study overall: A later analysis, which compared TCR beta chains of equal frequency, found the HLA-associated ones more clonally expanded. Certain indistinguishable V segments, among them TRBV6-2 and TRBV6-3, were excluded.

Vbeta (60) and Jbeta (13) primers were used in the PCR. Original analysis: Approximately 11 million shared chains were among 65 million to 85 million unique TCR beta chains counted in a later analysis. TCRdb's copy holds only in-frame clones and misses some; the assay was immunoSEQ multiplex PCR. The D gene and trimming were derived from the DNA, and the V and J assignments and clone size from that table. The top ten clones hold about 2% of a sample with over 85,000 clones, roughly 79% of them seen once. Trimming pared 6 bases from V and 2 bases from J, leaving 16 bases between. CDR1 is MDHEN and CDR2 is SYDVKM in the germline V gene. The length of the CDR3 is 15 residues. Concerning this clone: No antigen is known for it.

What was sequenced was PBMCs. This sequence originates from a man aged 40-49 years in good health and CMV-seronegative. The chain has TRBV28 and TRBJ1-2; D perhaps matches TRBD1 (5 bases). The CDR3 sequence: CASRKGLWGNYGYTF. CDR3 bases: TGTGCCAGCAGAAAGGGACTGTGGGGGAACTATGGCTACACCTTC.